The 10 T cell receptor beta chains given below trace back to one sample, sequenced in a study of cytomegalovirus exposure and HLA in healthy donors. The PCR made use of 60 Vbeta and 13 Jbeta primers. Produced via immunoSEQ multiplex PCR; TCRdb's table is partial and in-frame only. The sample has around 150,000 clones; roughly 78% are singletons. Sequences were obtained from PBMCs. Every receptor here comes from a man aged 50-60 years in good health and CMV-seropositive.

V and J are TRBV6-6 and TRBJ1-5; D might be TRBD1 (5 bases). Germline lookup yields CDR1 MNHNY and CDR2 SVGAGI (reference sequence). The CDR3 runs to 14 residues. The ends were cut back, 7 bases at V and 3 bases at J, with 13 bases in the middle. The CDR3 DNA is TGTGCCAGCATCAAAGGGGAAATCAATCAGCCCCAGCATTTT. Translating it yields CASIKGEINQPQHF.

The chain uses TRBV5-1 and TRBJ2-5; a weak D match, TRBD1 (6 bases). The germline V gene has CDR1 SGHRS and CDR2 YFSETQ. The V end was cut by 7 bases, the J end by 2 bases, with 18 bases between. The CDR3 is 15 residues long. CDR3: CASRLNGQTQETQYF. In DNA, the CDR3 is TGCGCCAGCCGGTTAAACGGACAGACTCAAGAGACCCAGTACTTC.

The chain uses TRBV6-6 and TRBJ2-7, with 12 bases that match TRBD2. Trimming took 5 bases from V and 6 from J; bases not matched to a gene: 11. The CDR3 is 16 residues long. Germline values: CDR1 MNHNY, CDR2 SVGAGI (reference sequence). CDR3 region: CASSRWTSGILREQYF. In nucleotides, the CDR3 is TGTGCCAGCAGTCGATGGACTAGCGGGATCCTTCGCGAGCAGTACTTC.

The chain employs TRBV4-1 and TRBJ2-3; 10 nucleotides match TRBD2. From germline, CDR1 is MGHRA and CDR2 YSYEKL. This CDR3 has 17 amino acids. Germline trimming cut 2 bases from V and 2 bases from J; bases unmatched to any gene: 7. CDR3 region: CASSQKPGTSATDTQYF. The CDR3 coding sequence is TGCGCCAGCAGCCAAAAACCCGGGACTAGCGCCACAGATACGCAGTATTTT.

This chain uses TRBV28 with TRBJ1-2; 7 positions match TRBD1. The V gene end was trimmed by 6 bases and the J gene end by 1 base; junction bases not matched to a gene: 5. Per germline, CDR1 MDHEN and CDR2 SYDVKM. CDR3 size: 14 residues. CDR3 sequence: CASRPGTDNYGYTF. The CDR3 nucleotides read TGTGCCAGCAGACCCGGGACAGATAACTATGGCTACACCTTC.

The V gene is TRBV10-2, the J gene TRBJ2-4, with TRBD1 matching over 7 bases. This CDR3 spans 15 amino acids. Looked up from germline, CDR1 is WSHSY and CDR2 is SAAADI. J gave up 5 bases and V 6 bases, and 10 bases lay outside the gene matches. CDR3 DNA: TGCGCCAGCAGGCACCCGACAGGGAACCAAAACATTCAGTACTTC. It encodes CASRHPTGNQNIQYF.

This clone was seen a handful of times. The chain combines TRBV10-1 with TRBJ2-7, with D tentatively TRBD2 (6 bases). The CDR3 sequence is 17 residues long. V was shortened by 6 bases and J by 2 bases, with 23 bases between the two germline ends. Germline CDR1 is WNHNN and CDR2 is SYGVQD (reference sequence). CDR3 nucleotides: TGCGCCAGCAGGTATTTGGGCCAATCAGGGAGGCCCTACGAGCAGTACTTC. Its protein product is CASRYLGQSGRPYEQYF.

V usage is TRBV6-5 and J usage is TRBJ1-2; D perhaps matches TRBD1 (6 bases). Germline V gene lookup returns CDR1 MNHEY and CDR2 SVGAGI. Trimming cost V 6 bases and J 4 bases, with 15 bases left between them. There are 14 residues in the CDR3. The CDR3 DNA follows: TGTGCCAGCAGATACAACAGGGACCGCTATGGCTACACCTTC. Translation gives CASRYNRDRYGYTF.

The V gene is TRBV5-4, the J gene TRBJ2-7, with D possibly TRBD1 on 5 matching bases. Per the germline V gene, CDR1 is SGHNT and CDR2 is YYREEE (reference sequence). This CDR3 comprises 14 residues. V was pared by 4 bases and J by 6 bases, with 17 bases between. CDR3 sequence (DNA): TGTGCCAGCAGCCCAGGGCCCGTCCCCCGCGAGCAGTACTTC. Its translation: CASSPGPVPREQYF.

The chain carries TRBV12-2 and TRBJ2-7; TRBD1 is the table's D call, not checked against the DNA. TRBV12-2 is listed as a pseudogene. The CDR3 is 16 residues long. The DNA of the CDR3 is TGTGCAAGTCGCTTAGGAACCAGGACAGGGACCTACGAGCAGTACTTC. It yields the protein CASRLGTRTGTYEQYF.